This T cell receptor beta chain was recovered during a study of blood T cell repertoires in COVID-19. The protocol was immunoSEQ multiplex PCR, while the TCRdb copy is restricted to in-frame clones and leaves out a portion. The table lists about 200,000 clones, 75% to 90% of them singletons, with roughly 8.2% in the top ten. CDR3 length: 18 residues. Germline V CDR1 and CDR2: SNHLY, FYNNEI. The J segment lost 5 bases and the V segment lost 5 bases, leaving 10 bases of the junction unmatched. This receptor was taken from an elderly woman with COVID-19, enrolled during active disease. The chain employs TRBV2 and TRBJ2-3; TRBD2 aligns across 16 bases. Sequencing was carried out using peripheral blood. The chain's CDR3 is CASSPLPGLAGGGDTQYF. Here the CDR3 DNA reads TGTGCCAGCAGTCCCCTCCCGGGACTAGCGGGAGGGGGAGATACGCAGTATTTT.